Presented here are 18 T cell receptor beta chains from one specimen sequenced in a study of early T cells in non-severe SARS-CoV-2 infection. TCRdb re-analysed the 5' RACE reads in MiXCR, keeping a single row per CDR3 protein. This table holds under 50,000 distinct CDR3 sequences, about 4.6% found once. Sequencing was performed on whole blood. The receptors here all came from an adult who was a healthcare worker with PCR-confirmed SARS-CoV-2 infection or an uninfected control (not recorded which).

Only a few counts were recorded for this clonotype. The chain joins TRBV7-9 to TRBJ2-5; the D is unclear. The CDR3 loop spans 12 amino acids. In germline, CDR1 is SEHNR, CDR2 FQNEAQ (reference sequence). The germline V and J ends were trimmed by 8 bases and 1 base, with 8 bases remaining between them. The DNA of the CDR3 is TGTGCCAGCGGGCGCAGCCAAGAGACCCAGTACTTC. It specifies CASGRSQETQYF.

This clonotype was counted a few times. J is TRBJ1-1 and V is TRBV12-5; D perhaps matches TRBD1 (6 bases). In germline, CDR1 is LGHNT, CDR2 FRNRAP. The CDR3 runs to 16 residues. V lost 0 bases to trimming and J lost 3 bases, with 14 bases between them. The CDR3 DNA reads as TGTGCTAGTGGTTTGGTACTCGGCAGGGGAGACACTGAAGCTTTCTTT. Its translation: CASGLVLGRGDTEAFF. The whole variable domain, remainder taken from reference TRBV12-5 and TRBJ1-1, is DARVTQTPRHKVTEMGQEVTMRCQPILGHNTVFWYRQTMMQGLELLAYFRNRAPLDDSGMPKDRFSAEMPDATLATLKIQPSEPRDSAVYFCASGLVLGRGDTEAFFGQGTRLTVV.

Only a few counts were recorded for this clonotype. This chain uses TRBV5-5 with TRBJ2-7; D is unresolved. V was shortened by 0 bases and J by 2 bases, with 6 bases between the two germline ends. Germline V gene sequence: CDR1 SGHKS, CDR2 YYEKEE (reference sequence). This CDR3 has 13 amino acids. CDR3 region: CASSLEPPYEQYF. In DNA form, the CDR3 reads TGTGCCAGCAGCTTGGAGCCTCCCTACGAGCAGTACTTC.

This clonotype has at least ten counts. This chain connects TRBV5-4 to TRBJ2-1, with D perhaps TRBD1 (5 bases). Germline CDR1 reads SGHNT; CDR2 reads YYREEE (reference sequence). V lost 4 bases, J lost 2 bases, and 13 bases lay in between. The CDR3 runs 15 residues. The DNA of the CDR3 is TGTGCCAGCAGCGCGACCTACAGGACCTACAATGAGCAGTTCTTC. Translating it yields CASSATYRTYNEQFF.

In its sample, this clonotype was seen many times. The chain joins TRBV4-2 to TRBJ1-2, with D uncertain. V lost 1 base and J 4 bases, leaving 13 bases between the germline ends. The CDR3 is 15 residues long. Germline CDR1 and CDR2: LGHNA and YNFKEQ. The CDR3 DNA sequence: TGTGCCAGCAGCCAAGCGGCCGGTGTAGGCTATGGCTACACCTTC. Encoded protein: CASSQAAGVGYGYTF.

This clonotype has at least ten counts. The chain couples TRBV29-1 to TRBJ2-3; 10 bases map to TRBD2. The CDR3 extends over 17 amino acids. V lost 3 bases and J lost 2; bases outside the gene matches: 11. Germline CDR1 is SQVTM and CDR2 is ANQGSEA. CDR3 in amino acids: CSVDGTSVPFDTDTQYF. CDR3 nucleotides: TGCAGCGTTGACGGGACTAGCGTTCCCTTCGACACAGATACGCAGTATTTT.

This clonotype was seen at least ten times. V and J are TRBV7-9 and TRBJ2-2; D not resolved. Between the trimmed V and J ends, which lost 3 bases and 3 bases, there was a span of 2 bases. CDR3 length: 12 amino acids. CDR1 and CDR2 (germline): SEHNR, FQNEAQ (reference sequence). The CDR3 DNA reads TGTGCCAGCAGCTTCTACACCGGGGAGCTGTTTTTT. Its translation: CASSFYTGELFF.

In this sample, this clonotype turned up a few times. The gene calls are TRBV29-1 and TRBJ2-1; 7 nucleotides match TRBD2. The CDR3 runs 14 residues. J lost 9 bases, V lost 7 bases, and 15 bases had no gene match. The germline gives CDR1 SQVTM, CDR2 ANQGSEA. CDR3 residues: CSAALAAGLVEQFF. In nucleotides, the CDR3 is TGCAGCGCCGCTCTAGCGGCTGGCCTGGTTGAGCAGTTCTTC.

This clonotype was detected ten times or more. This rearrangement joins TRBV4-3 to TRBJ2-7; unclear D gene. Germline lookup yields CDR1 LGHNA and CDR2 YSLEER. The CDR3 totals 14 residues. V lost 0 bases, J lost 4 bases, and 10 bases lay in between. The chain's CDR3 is CASSQDWSTYEQYF. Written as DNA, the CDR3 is TGCGCCAGCAGCCAAGACTGGTCAACTTACGAGCAGTACTTC.

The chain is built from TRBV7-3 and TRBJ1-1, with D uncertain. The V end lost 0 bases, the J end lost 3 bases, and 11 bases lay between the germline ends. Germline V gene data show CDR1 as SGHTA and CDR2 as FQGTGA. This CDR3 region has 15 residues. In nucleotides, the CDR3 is TGTGCCAGCAGCTTAACGGCAGGTCCGGACACTGAAGCTTTCTTT. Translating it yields CASSLTAGPDTEAFF. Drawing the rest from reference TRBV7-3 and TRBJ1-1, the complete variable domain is GAGVSQTPSNKVTEKGKYVELRCDPISGHTALYWYRQSLGQGPEFLIYFQGTGAADDSGLPNDRFFAVRPEGSVSTLKIQRTERGDSAVYLCASSLTAGPDTEAFFGQGTRLTVV.

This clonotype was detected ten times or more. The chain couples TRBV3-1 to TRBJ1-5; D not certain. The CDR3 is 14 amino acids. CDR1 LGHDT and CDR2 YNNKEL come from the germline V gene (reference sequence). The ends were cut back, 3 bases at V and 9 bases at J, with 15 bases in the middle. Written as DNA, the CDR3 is TGTGCCAGCAGCCACCTGTCTACAGCGGGGCCCCAGCATTTT. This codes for CASSHLSTAGPQHF. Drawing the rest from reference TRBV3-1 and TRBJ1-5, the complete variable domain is DTAVSQTPKYLVTQMGNDKSIKCEQNLGHDTMYWYKQDSKKFLKIMFSYNNKELIINETVPNRFSPKSPDKAHLNLHINSLELGDSAVYFCASSHLSTAGPQHFGDGTRLSIL.

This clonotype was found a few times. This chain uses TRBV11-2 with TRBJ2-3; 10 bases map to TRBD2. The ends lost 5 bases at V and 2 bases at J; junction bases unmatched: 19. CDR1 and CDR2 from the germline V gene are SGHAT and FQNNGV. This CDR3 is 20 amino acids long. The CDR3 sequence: CASSPGWASGRGGPTDTQYF. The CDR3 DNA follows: TGTGCCAGCAGCCCCGGGTGGGCTAGCGGGAGAGGGGGACCCACAGATACGCAGTATTTT.

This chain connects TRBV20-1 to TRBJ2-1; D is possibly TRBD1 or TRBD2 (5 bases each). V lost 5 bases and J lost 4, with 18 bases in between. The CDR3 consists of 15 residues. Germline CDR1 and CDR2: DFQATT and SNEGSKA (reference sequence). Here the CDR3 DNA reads TGCAGTGCTGGTGATACCGGGACGCAATACAATGAGCAGTTCTTC. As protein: CSAGDTGTQYNEQFF.

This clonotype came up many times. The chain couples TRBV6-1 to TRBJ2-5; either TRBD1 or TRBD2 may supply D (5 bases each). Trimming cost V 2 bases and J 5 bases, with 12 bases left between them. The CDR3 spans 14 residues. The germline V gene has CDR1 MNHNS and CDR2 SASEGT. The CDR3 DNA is TGTGCCAGCAGTGAAAATCTGAGGGGCGAGACCCAGTACTTC. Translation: CASSENLRGETQYF.

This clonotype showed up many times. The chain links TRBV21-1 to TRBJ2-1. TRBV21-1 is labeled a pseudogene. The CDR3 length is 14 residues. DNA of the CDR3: TGTGCCCGAAACTTCCGGCGTGAAGTTGTGAAGCAGTTCTTC. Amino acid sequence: CARNFRREVVKQFF.

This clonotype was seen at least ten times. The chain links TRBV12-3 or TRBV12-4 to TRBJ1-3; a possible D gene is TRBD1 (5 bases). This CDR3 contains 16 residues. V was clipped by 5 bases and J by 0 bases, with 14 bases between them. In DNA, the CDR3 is TGTGCCAGCAGTCTGGGGGACGGAATCTCTGGAAACACCATATATTTT. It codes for CASSLGDGISGNTIYF.

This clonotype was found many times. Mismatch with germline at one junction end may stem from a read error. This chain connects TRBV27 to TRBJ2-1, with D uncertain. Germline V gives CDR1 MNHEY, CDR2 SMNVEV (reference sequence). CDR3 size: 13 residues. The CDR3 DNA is TGTGCCAGCACCCAAGGACCCTATAATGAGCAGTTCTTC. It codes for CASTQGPYNEQFF.

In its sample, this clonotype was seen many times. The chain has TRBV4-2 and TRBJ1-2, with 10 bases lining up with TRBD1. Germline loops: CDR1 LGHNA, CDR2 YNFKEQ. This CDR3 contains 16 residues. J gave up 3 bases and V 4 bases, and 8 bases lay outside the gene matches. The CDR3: CASSPSDRGRDYGYTF. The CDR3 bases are TGTGCCAGCAGCCCTTCAGACAGGGGGCGAGACTATGGCTACACCTTC.